The clone carrying this TCR beta chain was observed a handful of times. Its antigen remains unknown. The PCR ran on 60 Vbeta and 13 Jbeta primers. The assay was immunoSEQ multiplex PCR, and TCRdb's table has in-frame clones only and misses some. The profile shows around 120,000 clones, about 73% of them singletons. This sample stems from a study of cytomegalovirus exposure and HLA in healthy donors. At the level of the study: Tens of millions of unique TCRs, all from HLA-typed donors, were included in an early release of the data.

Points from the study as a whole: A classifier reportedly called cytomegalovirus status with high sensitivity and specificity. An observed cluster of highly shared sequence variants was recorded as a likely sequencing artifact. A later analysis, which compared TCR beta chains of equal frequency, found the HLA-associated ones more clonally expanded.

The V and J ends lost 6 bases and 7 bases, in that order; junction bases with no gene match: 8. Germline V CDR1 and CDR2: MNHEY, SVGAGI. The CDR3 extends over 14 amino acids. V and J are TRBV6-5 and TRBJ1-4, with 7 nucleotides matching TRBD1. The sample was PBMCs. This clonotype originated in a woman in her thirties or forties in good health and CMV-seropositive. The CDR3 loop is CASRPQGLSEKLFF. The CDR3 DNA is TGTGCCAGCAGACCACAGGGGTTGAGTGAAAAACTGTTTTTT.